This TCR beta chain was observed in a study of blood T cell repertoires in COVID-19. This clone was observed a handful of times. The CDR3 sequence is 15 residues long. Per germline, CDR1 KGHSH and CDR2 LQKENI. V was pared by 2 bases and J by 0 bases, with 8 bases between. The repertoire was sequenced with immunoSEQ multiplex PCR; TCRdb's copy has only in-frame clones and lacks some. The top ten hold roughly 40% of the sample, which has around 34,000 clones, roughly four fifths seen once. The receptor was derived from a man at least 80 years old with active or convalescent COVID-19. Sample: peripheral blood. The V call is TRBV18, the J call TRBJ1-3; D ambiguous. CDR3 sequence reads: CASSPTESSGNTIYF. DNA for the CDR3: TGTGCCAGCTCACCAACAGAGAGCTCTGGAAACACCATATATTTT.